What follows is one TCR beta chain and its context. Its target antigen remains unknown. There are no base qualities to consult, and no much larger clone falls within one base. Donors were healthy HIV-negative adults with no recently reported acute infections or vaccinations. Only Caucasian adults living in Nashville, Tennessee, USA were represented among the donors. For unsorted samples, tens of millions of PBMCs were counted, and genomic DNA was extracted using the QIAamp DNA Blood Mini kit. After blood collection by leukapheresis, PBMCs were isolated using Ficoll-Histopaque density gradient centrifugation and then cryopreserved in the vapor phase of liquid nitrogen. From the germline V gene, CDR1 is SNHLY and CDR2 is FYNNEI. The CDR3 holds 12 amino acids from the cysteine to the phenylalanine. Left in the record is the CDR3 DNA by itself, 36 bases read in frame from the first base. V was cut back by 5 bases and J by 2 bases, leaving a gap of 6 bases between them.

This sample was taken from a study of shared clonotypes between healthy human individuals (dated by TCRdb to the early 2020s). With respect to the entire study: The cohort comprised a couple of women and a few men aged 18 to 49 years. To estimate repertoire size and how much clonotypes are shared between individuals, the study performed deep sequencing of blood TCR repertoires from a few healthy adults. Libraries were prepared and TCR repertoires were sequenced by different laboratories using diverse techniques, in order to increase sequencing depth and limit assay-specific biases. Per donor, leukapheresis produced somewhere between about 0.85 and 8.9 billion PBMCs. Results and caveats for the whole study, not just this receptor: Sampling was limited to blood, and TCR repertoires in tissue likely differ from TCR repertoires in blood. The genetic and exposure-history diversity represented was limited by the small number of donors. Pairwise subsampling led to the expectation that sequencing depth would affect the degree of clonotype sharing among donors.

Using the deep immunoSEQ assay, multiplex PCR amplified TCR CDR3 regions from genomic DNA. Extracted genomic DNA from each cell subset was spread evenly across all wells of several immunoSEQ 96-well plates, with each plate serving as a replicate. For unsorted PBMC, around 0.3 ug genomic DNA, equal to 30,000 or so T cell genomes, was loaded into each replicate PCR. Unsorted PBMC genomic DNA was sequenced across ten immunoSEQ deep assay plates. Purified libraries were quantified with a Qubit 3.0 fluorometer, sized on a Bioanalyzer 2100, and re-quantified with the KAPA Library Quantification kit. Every immunoSEQ 96-well plate was sequenced on a separate single-read 150-cycle Illumina NextSeq 550 flow cell. The authors' analysis ran thus. Because the immunoSEQ output included only junctional sequences and no quality scores, the filtering could not be the same as the filtering used for full-length reads. To assign V/J genes and CDR3, sequences were annotated against IMGT germline references using PyIR, a Python wrapper for IgBLAST v1.9. Reads with weak V/J assignments (E-value above 1e-6), missing CDR3, stop codons, out-of-frame junctions, or ambiguous translated residues were removed. V3J clonotypes were defined as sequences sharing the same inferred V gene, J gene, and CDR3 amino acid sequence. Percentage overlap between repertoires was computed as shared unique clonotypes divided by the size of the smaller repertoire. Richness of each repertoire was evaluated using RTK rarefaction, the Chao1 estimator, and Recon v2.1 estimates of unobserved clonotypes. TCRdb obtained this table from immuneACCESS and retained in-frame rearrangements with V and J assigned. These tables miss some clones; where compared with another copy, unresolved V genes account for less than half of the shortfall, and the remainder is unexplained. V and J calls plus clone size are reproduced from that table; the DNA served to infer D and trimming. Counted in this sample were 400,000 to 600,000 clones; about 80% of them appeared once. Clones ranked in the top ten supply around 12% of the sample.

The V and J genes are TRBV2 and TRBJ2-5; a tentative D match to TRBD1 spans 5 bases. The receptor was derived from a woman in her 40s in good health. Some clones in this sample may be carry-over from other donors' samples. Material: PBMCs. The CDR3 here reads CASSTGQETQYF. Read as DNA, the sequence is TGTGCCAGCAGTACAGGACAAGAGACCCAGTACTTC.